These T cell receptor beta chains were read from a single sample in a study. In TCRdb, the RT-PCR reads were re-called with MiXCR into one record per CDR3 protein. The profile shows hundreds of thousands of distinct CDR3 sequences, approximately 15% of them singletons. Sequencing input: memory CD4+ T cells from blood. All receptors derive from a female donor in good health, serving as a healthy control. Each CDR3 is given with its conserved first and last residue. The D gene is left open where the match is weak. Only part of the rows carry a size: once, few, many, or a class if the clone is expanded.

D gene	V gene	J gene	clone size	CDR3 protein	CDR3 DNA
TRBD1	TRBV18	TRBJ1-1	few	CASSGWVDRGAEAFF	TGTGCCAGCTCAGGTTGGGTAGACAGGGGAGCTGAAGCTTTCTTT
-	TRBV18	TRBJ1-2	few	CASSPSDGNYGYTF	TGTGCCAGCTCACCGTCGGACGGTAACTATGGCTACACCTTC
-	TRBV20-1	TRBJ1-5	many	CSSGQIAPGANQPQHF	TGCAGTAGCGGACAGATCGCCCCCGGAGCCAATCAGCCCCAGCATTTT
-	TRBV5-1	TRBJ2-2	-	CASSFQQTNTGELFF	TGCGCCAGCAGCTTCCAGCAGACGAACACCGGGGAGCTGTTTTTT
-	TRBV29-1	TRBJ1-3	-	CSGSPDPGGNTIYF	TGCAGCGGAAGTCCGGACCCCGGAGGAAACACCATATATTTT
-	TRBV7-8	TRBJ1-1	-	CASSLQGWTEAFF	TGTGCCAGCAGCTTACAGGGTTGGACTGAAGCTTTCTTT
TRBD1	TRBV12-3/TRBV12-4	TRBJ1-4	few	CASSRDRALNEKLFF	TGTGCCAGCAGTCGGGACAGGGCCCTCAATGAAAAACTGTTTTTT
-	TRBV14	TRBJ2-1	-	CASSGGAGNEQFF	TGTGCCAGCAGTGGGGGGGCGGGAAATGAGCAGTTCTTC
TRBD1	TRBV30	TRBJ2-7	few	CAWQTGGSYEQYF	TGTGCCTGGCAAACAGGGGGCTCCTACGAGCAGTACTTC
TRBD2	TRBV7-2	TRBJ2-3	-	CASSLSSGLAGVGTQYF	TGTGCCAGCAGCCTGAGTAGCGGACTAGCGGGAGTGGGTACGCAGTATTTT
TRBD1	TRBV30	TRBJ1-6	-	CAWSVAGQGMTNSPLHF	TGTGCCTGGAGTGTCGCGGGACAGGGAATGACTAATTCACCCCTCCACTTT
-	TRBV7-2	TRBJ2-5	-	CASSLDWNQETQYF	TGTGCCAGCAGCTTAGATTGGAATCAAGAGACCCAGTACTTC
-	TRBV4-1	TRBJ1-2	many	CASSQDWAAESNYGYTF	TGCGCCAGCAGCCAAGATTGGGCAGCCGAGTCTAACTATGGCTACACCTTC
-	TRBV12-3/TRBV12-4	TRBJ2-3	-	CASSLDRAFSTDTQYF	TGTGCCAGCAGTTTAGACAGGGCCTTTAGCACAGATACGCAGTATTTT
TRBD2	TRBV5-1	TRBJ2-7	-	CASSSGSSGEQYF	TGCGCCAGCAGCTCCGGTTCTAGCGGTGAGCAGTACTTC
-	TRBV20-1	TRBJ1-5	-	CSARRGPRQPQHF	TGCAGTGCTAGACGGGGGCCAAGGCAGCCCCAGCATTTT
-	TRBV27	TRBJ2-1	few	CASSLSVRGNEQFF	TGTGCCAGCAGTTTATCAGTTCGGGGGAATGAGCAGTTCTTC
TRBD1	TRBV9	TRBJ1-1	-	CASRTGISNTEAFF	TGTGCCAGCAGGACAGGGATCTCGAACACTGAAGCTTTCTTT
-	TRBV30	TRBJ2-2	-	CASILYTGELFF	TGTGCTTCAATTTTATACACCGGGGAGCTGTTTTTT
-	TRBV4-3	TRBJ2-3	-	CASSRNLITDTQYF	TGCGCCAGCAGCCGCAATCTTATCACAGATACGCAGTATTTT
-	TRBV9	TRBJ1-2	-	CASSVVVGGDYGYTF	TGTGCCAGCAGCGTAGTCGTCGGTGGGGACTATGGCTACACCTTC
-	TRBV7-2	TRBJ2-5	many	CASSLDRQTQYF	TGTGCCAGCAGCTTAGATCGACAGACCCAGTACTTC
TRBD1	TRBV20-1	TRBJ2-5	few	CSARDDTGVVWETQYF	TGCAGTGCTAGAGATGACACAGGGGTGGTTTGGGAGACCCAGTACTTC
TRBD1	TRBV27	TRBJ1-5	-	CASSLNGGGDQPQHF	TGTGCCAGCAGTTTAAATGGAGGGGGCGACCAGCCCCAGCATTTT
-	TRBV7-2	TRBJ2-1	-	CASSSQGLGSNEQFF	TGTGCCAGCAGCTCGCAGGGCCTTGGGAGCAATGAGCAGTTCTTC
TRBD1	TRBV11-2	TRBJ2-3	few	CASSEGTGITDTQYF	TGTGCCAGCAGCGAAGGGACAGGCATCACAGATACGCAGTATTTT
-	TRBV20-1	TRBJ1-1	-	CSAHRFGVGAFF	TGCAGTGCTCATAGGTTTGGGGTAGGAGCTTTCTTT
TRBD1	TRBV28	TRBJ1-1	-	CASKGQGARRDTEAFF	TGTGCCAGCAAGGGACAGGGGGCGCGGAGGGACACTGAAGCTTTCTTT
TRBD2	TRBV9	TRBJ2-3	-	CASSPGGPRLAGGGTDTQYF	TGTGCCAGCAGCCCAGGAGGGCCGAGACTAGCGGGAGGGGGCACAGATACGCAGTATTTT
-	TRBV7-9	TRBJ1-1	few	CASSYGVGNTEAFF	TGTGCCAGCAGCTACGGGGTGGGGAACACTGAAGCTTTCTTT
TRBD1	TRBV7-9	TRBJ2-7	-	CASSLMGQGHEQYF	TGTGCCAGCAGCTTAATGGGACAGGGGCACGAGCAGTACTTC
TRBD2	TRBV20-1	TRBJ2-7	few	CSATSGAFASSYEQYF	TGCAGTGCTACTAGCGGGGCCTTTGCTAGCTCCTACGAGCAGTACTTC
-	TRBV7-7	TRBJ2-2	many	CASSLAPDNTGELFF	TGTGCTAGCAGCTTAGCCCCAGACAACACCGGGGAGCTGTTTTTT
-	TRBV27	TRBJ1-1	few	CASSLLREMNTEAFF	TGTGCCAGCAGTTTATTGCGTGAGATGAACACTGAAGCTTTCTTT
-	TRBV9	TRBJ2-5	-	CASSLTAANQETQYF	TGTGCCAGCAGCCTAACTGCAGCAAACCAAGAGACCCAGTACTTC
TRBD2	TRBV12-3/TRBV12-4	TRBJ2-1	few	CASSLDFSGRASNEQFF	TGTGCCAGCAGTTTAGATTTTAGCGGGAGGGCCTCCAATGAGCAGTTCTTC
-	TRBV3-1	TRBJ1-1	-	CASSRDTVNTEAFF	TGTGCCAGCAGCCGGGACACCGTGAACACTGAAGCTTTCTTT
-	TRBV5-1	TRBJ1-1	-	CASSLALGQSNTEAFF	TGCGCCAGCAGCTTGGCCCTCGGACAGTCCAACACTGAAGCTTTCTTT